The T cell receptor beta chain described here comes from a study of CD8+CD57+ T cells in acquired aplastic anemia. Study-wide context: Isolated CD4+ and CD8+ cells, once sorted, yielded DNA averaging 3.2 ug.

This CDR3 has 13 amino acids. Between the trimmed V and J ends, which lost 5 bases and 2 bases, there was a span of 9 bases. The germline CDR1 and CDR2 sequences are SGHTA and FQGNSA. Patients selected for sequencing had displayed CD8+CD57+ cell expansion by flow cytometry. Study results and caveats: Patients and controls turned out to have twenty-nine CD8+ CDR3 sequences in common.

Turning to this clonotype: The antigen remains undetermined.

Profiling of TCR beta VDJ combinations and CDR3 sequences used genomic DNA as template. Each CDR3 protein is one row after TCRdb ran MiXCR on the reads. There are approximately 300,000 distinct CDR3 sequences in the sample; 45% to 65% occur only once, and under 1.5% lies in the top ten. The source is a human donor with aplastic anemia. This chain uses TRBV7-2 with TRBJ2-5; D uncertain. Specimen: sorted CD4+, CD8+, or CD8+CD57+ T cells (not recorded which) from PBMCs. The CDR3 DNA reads TGTGCCAGCAGCGCACTCGAACAAGAGACCCAGTACTTC. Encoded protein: CASSALEQETQYF.